Following are 23 T cell receptor beta chains from one sample sequenced in a study of T cell responses to AZD1222 COVID-19 vaccine. The method was immunoSEQ multiplex PCR; TCRdb's version includes in-frame clones alone and lacks a portion of them. This table holds roughly 180,000 clones, approximately 90% found once. The source material was peripheral blood, sampled 28 days after the second AZD1222 dose. Receptor source: an adult who received the AZD1222 COVID-19 vaccine.

V is TRBV3-1 (or the pseudogene TRBV3-2) and J is TRBJ2-1; D is tentatively TRBD1 or TRBD2 (5 bases each). V lost 2 bases and J 3 bases, leaving 14 bases between the germline ends. Germline CDR1 LGHDT, CDR2 YNNKEL (reference sequence). The CDR3 loop spans 16 amino acids. DNA of the CDR3: TGTGCCAGCAGCCAAATAGCCGGGACCAGCTACAATGAGCAGTTCTTC. It specifies CASSQIAGTSYNEQFF.

This clone appeared a single time. V and J are TRBV27 and TRBJ1-1, with D tentatively TRBD1 (5 bases). The CDR3 loop spans 13 amino acids. Trimming took 6 bases from V and 4 from J, leaving 12 bases between them. Germline loops: CDR1 MNHEY, CDR2 SMNVEV (reference sequence). The CDR3 protein is CASRTLGGTEAFF. The CDR3 DNA is TGTGCCAGCAGGACCTTGGGGGGCACTGAAGCTTTCTTT.

The V call is TRBV28, the J call TRBJ1-2, with D possibly TRBD1 on 5 matching bases. The germline V gene has CDR1 MDHEN and CDR2 SYDVKM. CDR3 length: 13 amino acids. Trimming shortened V by 3 bases and J by 5 bases, and 10 bases separated the two germline ends. CDR3 DNA sequence: TGTGCCAGCAGTTTGACCGGACAATATGGCTACACCTTC. Its translation: CASSLTGQYGYTF.

CDR3 sequence: CASRLAGGYNEQFF. The CDR3 nucleotides are TGTGCCAGCAGACTAGCGGGGGGGTACAATGAGCAGTTCTTC. The chain carries TRBV7-2 and TRBJ2-1; 13 bases map to TRBD2. Germline CDR1 reads SGHTA; CDR2 reads FQGNSA. V was clipped by 6 bases and J by 4 bases; unmatched bases: 0. CDR3 length: 14 residues.

This rearrangement joins TRBV28 to TRBJ2-7; 9 nucleotides align to TRBD2. In germline, CDR1 is MDHEN, CDR2 SYDVKM. The CDR3 covers 14 residues. Trimming cost V 6 bases and J 4 bases; bases outside gene matches: 7. Written as DNA, the CDR3 is TGTGCCAGCAGCTCTCCGGGACTAGCTTACGAGCAGTACTTC. Encoded protein: CASSSPGLAYEQYF.

The chain recombines TRBV19 with TRBJ2-1; D gene unclear. V was pared by 5 bases and J by 3 bases, with 8 bases between. This CDR3 has 13 amino acids. Germline V gene sequence: CDR1 LNHDA, CDR2 SQIVND (reference sequence). CDR3: CASSLAIYNEQFF. The CDR3 coding sequence is TGTGCCAGTAGTTTAGCCATCTACAATGAGCAGTTCTTC. The full variable domain, completed using reference TRBV19 and TRBJ2-1, is DGGITQSPKYLFRKEGQNVTLSCEQNLNHDAMYWYRQDPGQGLRLIYYSQIVNDFQKGDIAEGYSVSREKKESFPLTVTSAQKNPTAFYLCASSLAIYNEQFFGPGTRLTVL.

The genes are TRBV7-3 and TRBJ1-2; the D is unclear. This CDR3 has 13 amino acids. V was pared by 2 bases and J by 0 bases, with 4 bases between. CDR1 is SGHTA and CDR2 is FQGTGA in the germline V gene. CDR3 sequence: CASSLGANYGYTF. The CDR3 DNA sequence: TGTGCCAGCAGCTTAGGGGCTAACTATGGCTACACCTTC.

This clone was picked up one time. The CDR3 reads CASGRTSGFQETQYF. CDR3 in DNA: TGTGCCAGCGGGAGGACTAGCGGGTTTCAAGAGACCCAGTACTTC. The chain is built from TRBV2 and TRBJ2-5; 11 bases line up with TRBD2. CDR1 SNHLY and CDR2 FYNNEI come from the germline V gene. V was clipped by 8 bases and J by 2 bases; unmatched bases: 7. This CDR3 has 15 amino acids.

V usage is TRBV11-2 and J usage is TRBJ1-5; TRBD1 matches at 7 bases. The CDR3 runs to 13 residues. Trimming cost V 5 bases and J 7 bases; bases outside gene matches: 5. Germline V gene lookup returns CDR1 SGHAT and CDR2 FQNNGV. CDR3 sequence reads: CASSLGTVQPQHF. CDR3 nucleotide sequence: TGTGCCAGCAGCCTGGGGACAGTCCAGCCCCAGCATTTT.

V gene TRBV3-1 (or the pseudogene TRBV3-2) combines with J gene TRBJ2-7, with D unclear. From germline, CDR1 is LGHDT and CDR2 YNNKEL (reference sequence). Trimming left V 0 bases short and J 3 bases short, with 15 bases between. The CDR3 runs 16 residues. The CDR3 DNA sequence: TGTGCCAGCAGCCAAGATCCACGGATAATAGTCTACGAGCAGTACTTC. It specifies CASSQDPRIIVYEQYF.

This clone was detected a few times. The J gene is TRBJ1-3, the V gene TRBV9, with D perhaps matching TRBD1 (6 bases). Trimming removed 4 bases from V and 3 bases from J, with 11 bases in between. The CDR3 loop spans 14 amino acids. CDR1 SGDLS and CDR2 YYNGEE come from the germline V gene. The CDR3 nucleotides read TGTGCCAGCAGCCCGAGAGGGGGTGGAAACACCATATATTTT. Protein: CASSPRGGGNTIYF.

The chain links TRBV5-6 to TRBJ1-2; D not certain. The V gene's germline CDR1 is SGHDT and CDR2 YYEEEE. This CDR3 spans 12 amino acids. The V end was cut by 1 base, the J end by 8 bases, with 9 bases between. DNA for the CDR3: TGTGCCAGCAGCTTGATAGGCGAGGGCTACACCTTC. Translating gives CASSLIGEGYTF.

J is TRBJ1-2 and V is TRBV7-9; D gene uncertain. Germline V CDR1 and CDR2: SEHNR, FQNEAQ (reference sequence). V was clipped by 3 bases and J by 2 bases, with 10 bases between them. This CDR3 is built from 14 residues. CDR3 in amino acids: CASSFFRGNYGYTF. CDR3 DNA sequence: TGTGCCAGCAGCTTCTTTCGGGGAAACTATGGCTACACCTTC.

The chain joins TRBV6-2 or TRBV6-3 to TRBJ2-7, with 8 nucleotides matching TRBD2. The CDR3 sequence is 16 residues long. J was trimmed by 0 bases and V by 4 bases; bases with no gene match: 8. Germline lookup yields CDR1 MNHEY and CDR2 SVGEGT. Written as DNA, the CDR3 is TGTGCCAGCAGTTCGGAGCGGGAGAGCAACTCCTACGAGCAGTACTTC. Amino acid sequence: CASSSERESNSYEQYF.

V and J are TRBV2 and TRBJ1-6; the match to TRBD1 covers 7 bases. The CDR3 has 15 residues. In germline, CDR1 is SNHLY, CDR2 FYNNEI. The ends lost 8 bases at V and 4 bases at J; junction bases unmatched: 8. This chain's CDR3 is CASAYQGVYNSPLHF. As DNA, the CDR3 is TGTGCCAGCGCCTACCAGGGGGTTTATAATTCACCCCTCCACTTT.

This chain links TRBV14 with TRBJ1-1; D unclear. This CDR3 comprises 12 residues. Germline-derived CDR1 and CDR2 are SGHDN and FVKESK. Trimming took 4 bases from V and 3 from J, leaving 6 bases between them. CDR3 sequence: CASSRGYTEAFF. The CDR3 DNA sequence: TGTGCCAGCAGCCGAGGATACACTGAAGCTTTCTTT.

The V and J genes are TRBV28 and TRBJ1-5; the D gene is possibly TRBD1 (5 bases). CDR1 and CDR2 from the germline V gene are MDHEN and SYDVKM. This CDR3 contains 16 residues. Trimming stripped 4 bases from V and 2 bases from J, with 15 bases between. CDR3 amino acids: CASSWEGIGGNQPQHF. CDR3 bases: TGTGCCAGCAGTTGGGAGGGGATCGGCGGCAATCAGCCCCAGCATTTT.

V usage is TRBV6-6 and J usage is TRBJ1-2; no firm D call. Germline V CDR1 and CDR2: MNHNY, SVGAGI (reference sequence). The V and J ends lost 2 bases and 2 bases respectively, with 15 bases between them. The CDR3 is 16 amino acids. The CDR3 nucleotides are TGTGCCAGCAGTTACGACCAGGTCAGAGGGAACTATGGCTACACCTTC. Amino acids: CASSYDQVRGNYGYTF.

The chain couples TRBV6-1 to TRBJ1-3; TRBD1 agrees at 12 bases. Germline V gene data show CDR1 as MNHNS and CDR2 as SASEGT. There are 18 residues in the CDR3. V was pared by 4 bases and J by 3 bases, with 10 bases of the junction left unmatched. The CDR3 DNA sequence: TGTGCCAGCAGTGTCTCTTCGGGACAGGGGGCGGGTGGAAACACCATATATTTT. Residues: CASSVSSGQGAGGNTIYF.

The gene calls are TRBV5-6 and TRBJ2-2; 8 positions agree with TRBD2. After removal of 2 bases from V and 5 bases from J, the junction contained 8 bases not matched to a gene. Germline assignment: CDR1 SGHDT and CDR2 YYEEEE. CDR3 length: 16 amino acids. The CDR3 is CASSLMGTSWTGELFF. The CDR3, as DNA: TGTGCCAGCAGCTTAATGGGGACTAGTTGGACCGGGGAGCTGTTTTTT. The full variable domain, in which reference TRBV5-6 and TRBJ2-2 provide the parts outside the CDR3, is DAGVTQSPTHLIKTRGQQVTLRCSPKSGHDTVSWYQQALGQGPQFIFQYYEEEERQRGNFPDRFSGHQFPNYSSELNVNALLLGDSALYLCASSLMGTSWTGELFFGEGSRLTVL.

The gene calls are TRBV7-6 and TRBJ1-3, with D possibly matching TRBD1 (6 bases). CDR3 length: 16 residues. Germline CDR1 is SGHVS and CDR2 is FNYEAQ. The V gene lost 5 bases and the J gene lost 0 bases, with 14 bases spanning the gap. CDR3 amino acids: CASSQEGGNSGNTIYF. The CDR3 DNA reads as TGTGCCAGCAGCCAGGAAGGGGGTAACTCTGGAAACACCATATATTTT.

The chain links TRBV20-1 to TRBJ1-1; 7 bases align to TRBD1. The CDR3 is 14 amino acids. V shed 3 bases and J 0 bases; nucleotides not matched to a gene: 4. Germline V gene data show CDR1 as DFQATT and CDR2 as SNEGSKA (reference sequence). The CDR3 reads CSASDREMNTEAFF. In nucleotides, the CDR3 is TGCAGTGCTAGTGACAGGGAGATGAACACTGAAGCTTTCTTT.

The chain employs TRBV11-3 and TRBJ2-2; no firm D call. Trimming left V 2 bases short and J 3 bases short, with 10 bases between. Germline assignment: CDR1 SGHNT and CDR2 YENEEA. The CDR3 is 15 amino acids. CDR3 DNA sequence: TGTGCCAGCAGCTTAAGTTGGACCCACACCGGGGAGCTGTTTTTT. Its translation: CASSLSWTHTGELFF.